This T cell receptor beta chain was sequenced during a study of blood T cell repertoires in COVID-19. In the source study's methods: Amplification of reference gene primers provided the estimated nucleated cell counts. The table came from immunoSEQ multiplex PCR; TCRdb's copy has only in-frame clones and leaves some out. For V, J and clone size, that table is used; D and trimming come from the DNA. The sample lists some 400,000 clones, roughly nine tenths occurring once. The ends were cut back, 0 bases at V and 4 bases at J, with 9 bases in the middle. Germline CDR1 LGHDT, CDR2 YNNKEL (reference sequence). This CDR3 comprises 14 residues.

The chain employs TRBV3-1 (or the pseudogene TRBV3-2) and TRBJ1-1; D ambiguous. The sequenced sample consisted of PBMCs or T cells enriched from blood (not recorded which). This sequence was found in a woman aged 25 to 39 who had recovered from COVID-19. The CDR3 region has the DNA TGTGCCAGCAGCCAAGATCCTACAGTCACTGAAGCTTTCTTT. It is translated as CASSQDPTVTEAFF.